The 14 T cell receptor beta chains given below trace back to one sample, sequenced in a study of blood T cells in healthy people across ages. PCR was performed a second time for about 7 to 12 cycles using a sample-barcoded 5' primer and a J-beta primer mix. MiXCR, run by TCRdb on the 5' RACE reads, gives a single entry per CDR3 protein. The table lists 1.5 million to 2 million distinct CDR3 sequences, approximately 30% of them singletons. The sequencing sample was made of blood. The source of these receptors is a woman between 25 and 40 years old in good health.

A word on this clonotype: A much larger clonotype is one base distant, so this may be a read error. The V gene is TRBV20-1, the J gene TRBJ2-1; the match to TRBD1 covers 7 bases. The CDR3 has 14 amino acids. Germline CDR1 is DFQATT and CDR2 is SNEGSKA (reference sequence). The CDR3 protein is CSAGKQWDSNKQFF. The CDR3 DNA sequence: TGCAGTGCTGGAAAACAATGGGACAGCAATAAGCAGTTCTTC.

The V call is TRBV7-3, the J call TRBJ2-2, with TRBD2 matching over 11 bases. The trim removed 1 base at V and 7 bases at J, leaving 5 bases unmatched. Germline V gene sequence: CDR1 SGHTA, CDR2 FQGTGA. The length of the CDR3 is 16 residues. DNA of the CDR3: TGTGCCAGCAGCTTAAGTCTAGCGGGGGGCCGCGGGGAGCTGTTTTTT. Its protein is CASSLSLAGGRGELFF.

Turning to this clonotype: Just one base apart from a much larger clone, this may be a read error. The chain links TRBV29-1 to TRBJ2-7; 7 bases are a match to TRBD2. In germline, CDR1 is SQVTM, CDR2 ANQGSEA. Germline trimming cut 1 base from V and 7 bases from J; bases unmatched to any gene: 4. This CDR3 spans 12 amino acids. This CDR3 is CSVEVGGNEQYF. As DNA, the CDR3 is TGCAGCGTTGAAGTCGGGGGGAATGAGCAGTACTTC.

This clonotype has a count of ten or more. The chain links TRBV9 to TRBJ2-7; tentative D call: TRBD2 (6 bases). V shed 3 bases and J shed 6 bases, with 13 bases lying between them. Germline assignment: CDR1 SGDLS and CDR2 YYNGEE. The CDR3 is 13 residues long. In DNA form, the CDR3 reads TGTGCCAGCAGCGCCCGACTAGTGAGCGAGCAGTACTTC. Translation gives CASSARLVSEQYF.

This clonotype was seen a handful of times. The chain uses TRBV10-3 and TRBJ2-7; 9 nucleotides line up with TRBD1. This CDR3 is built from 15 residues. The V segment lost 1 base and the J segment 5 bases; nucleotides outside the gene matches: 6. Germline CDR1 and CDR2: ENHRY and SYGVKD. DNA of the CDR3: TGTGCCATCAGTGAGTGGGGGACAGGGACGGACGAGCAGTACTTC. This translates into CAISEWGTGTDEQYF.

This rearrangement joins TRBV14 to TRBJ1-4; 7 nucleotides align to TRBD1. This CDR3 contains 16 residues. Germline V lookup: CDR1 SGHDN, CDR2 FVKESK. The J segment lost 7 bases and the V segment lost 4 bases, leaving 12 bases of the junction unmatched. CDR3 bases: TGTGCCAGCAGCCTCCAGGGGGGGGCCTATGGTGAAAAACTGTTTTTT. Encoded protein: CASSLQGGAYGEKLFF.

As to this clonotype: A clone one base away is much larger, so this may be a read error. The chain combines TRBV30 with TRBJ1-2; 7 bases align to TRBD1. The CDR3 contains 15 residues. The germline CDR1 and CDR2 sequences are GTSNPN and SVGIG (reference sequence). DNA of the CDR3: TGTGCCTGGAGTGATGTCTGGGACAGTCTATATGGCTACGCCTTC. It yields the protein CAWSDVWDSLYGYAF.

V is TRBV29-1 and J is TRBJ1-1, with D unresolved. This CDR3 is built from 13 residues. V lost 7 bases and J 0 bases, leaving 12 bases between the germline ends. Germline CDR1 reads SQVTM; CDR2 reads ANQGSEA. CDR3: CSADQAMNTEAFF. In DNA form, the CDR3 reads TGCAGCGCTGACCAGGCCATGAACACTGAAGCTTTCTTT.

In the case of this clonotype: This sequence may be a read error, since a much larger clone differs from it by one base. The rearrangement joins TRBV6-2 or TRBV6-3 to TRBJ2-3, with 8 bases fitting TRBD2. The CDR3 is 15 amino acids. The J segment lost 2 bases and the V segment lost 8 bases, leaving 9 bases of the junction unmatched. Germline-derived CDR1 and CDR2 are MNHEY and SVGEGT. Written as DNA, the CDR3 is TGTGCCAGCGGTTGGACTAGCAGCGACACAGATACGCAGTATTTT. It translates to CASGWTSSDTDTQYF.

This clonotype has just one count. This chain links TRBV5-6 with TRBJ2-4, with 10 bases fitting TRBD2. Per the germline V gene, CDR1 is SGHDT and CDR2 is YYEEEE. This CDR3 has 16 amino acids. The V and J ends lost 0 bases and 13 bases, in that order; junction bases with no gene match: 13. As DNA, the CDR3 is TGTGCCAGCAGCTTGGCGACTAGCGGGTCCTACAATGAGCAGTACTTC. This encodes CASSLATSGSYNEQYF.

The chain is built from TRBV6-8 and TRBJ2-7, with TRBD1 matching over 8 bases. V lost 7 bases to trimming and J lost 5 bases; unmatched junction nucleotides: 10. There are 14 residues in the CDR3. Germline V gene lookup returns CDR1 MNHGY and CDR2 SAAAGT. The chain's CDR3 is CASKLDRGLHEQYF. The CDR3 DNA reads as TGTGCCAGCAAGCTAGACAGGGGTCTCCACGAGCAGTACTTC.

There are a few counts of this clonotype. This chain connects TRBV7-2 to TRBJ2-5, with D possibly being TRBD1 or TRBD2 (5 bases each). Germline values: CDR1 SGHTA, CDR2 FQGNSA. The CDR3 is made up of 15 amino acids. The V end lost 7 bases, the J end lost 5 bases, and 20 bases lay between the germline ends. CDR3 DNA sequence: TGTGCCAGCACCTACGGTTCCGGGGCAGGGGAGACCCAGTACTTC. As protein: CASTYGSGAGETQYF.

Comments on this clonotype: One junction end disagrees with the germline gene, perhaps due to a read error. V usage is TRBV7-9 and J usage is TRBJ2-1; 15 nucleotides line up with TRBD2. The CDR3 has 20 amino acids. Germline V gene data show CDR1 as SEHNR and CDR2 as FQNEAQ (reference sequence). The CDR3 DNA follows: TGTGCCCGCAGCTTTTCGGGACTAGCGGGGGGTACTAGCTCCTACAATGAGCAGTTCTTC. Residues: CARSFSGLAGGTSSYNEQFF.

The rearrangement uses TRBV12-3 or TRBV12-4 and TRBJ2-5; perhaps TRBD1 as D (5 bases). The germline V and J ends were trimmed by 6 bases and 3 bases, with 11 bases remaining between them. The CDR3 runs to 13 residues. The CDR3 region is CASSKGRKETQYF. The CDR3 DNA reads as TGTGCCAGCAGCAAGGGGCGAAAAGAGACCCAGTACTTC.